What follows are 20 T cell receptor beta chains derived from one specimen sequenced in a study of T cells after yellow fever vaccination. A single record per CDR3 protein comes from TCRdb applying MiXCR to the 5' RACE reads. This sample carries around 300,000 distinct CDR3 sequences, approximately 4% of them seen once, and the ten largest clones take approximately 23%. This specimen consisted of PBMCs, obtained 5 days after the yellow fever booster vaccination. The receptors derive from a man younger than 35 who received the YFV17D yellow fever vaccine.

The chain joins TRBV4-3 to TRBJ1-2; D may be TRBD1 (5 bases). This CDR3 has 16 residues. The V and J ends lost 0 bases and 4 bases respectively, with 15 bases between them. CDR1 LGHNA and CDR2 YSLEER come from the germline V gene. The CDR3 DNA sequence: TGCGCCAGCAGCCAAGAATTCTATTCAGGGATCTATGGCTACACCTTC. Protein sequence: CASSQEFYSGIYGYTF.

This clonotype has at least ten counts. This rearrangement joins TRBV4-1 to TRBJ2-2; D might be TRBD1 or TRBD2, each matching 5 bases. From germline, CDR1 is MGHRA and CDR2 YSYEKL. V was cut by 4 bases and J by 4 bases, with 10 bases left in between. This CDR3 is built from 14 residues. The CDR3 is CASSLRDLTGELFF. CDR3 in DNA: TGCGCCAGCAGCCTCCGGGACCTCACCGGGGAGCTGTTTTTT.

This clonotype was found a few times. The rearrangement links TRBV11-2 to TRBJ2-7, with TRBD1 matching 9 bases. V dropped 10 bases and J dropped 2; count of bases not matched to a gene: 3. Germline loops: CDR1 SGHAT, CDR2 FQNNGV. The CDR3 loop spans 12 amino acids. The CDR3 sequence is CATRQGAYEQYF. In DNA form, the CDR3 reads TGTGCCACTAGACAGGGGGCCTACGAGCAGTACTTC.

J is TRBJ1-2 and V is TRBV7-2; D is unresolved. The V and J ends lost 1 base and 4 bases respectively, with 7 bases between them. Looked up from germline, CDR1 is SGHTA and CDR2 is FQGNSA. This CDR3 comprises 13 residues. The CDR3 spells CASSLGDPYGYTF. CDR3 bases: TGTGCCAGCAGCTTAGGGGATCCCTATGGCTACACCTTC.

This chain connects TRBV12-3 or TRBV12-4 to TRBJ1-1, with 9 bases matching TRBD1. The CDR3 covers 14 residues. V lost 6 bases, J lost 5 bases, and 7 bases stayed unmatched. DNA of the CDR3: TGTGCCAGCAGCCCCACAGGGGGCGCGACTGAAGCTTTCTTT. This gives the protein CASSPTGGATEAFF.

This clonotype occurred many times. The rearrangement uses TRBV18 and TRBJ1-4; D might be TRBD1 (6 bases). The CDR3 length is 18 residues. V was shortened by 3 bases and J by 0 bases, with 17 bases between the two germline ends. Germline lookup yields CDR1 KGHSH and CDR2 LQKENI. The CDR3 sequence is CASSPSVGGVATNEKLFF. DNA for the CDR3: TGTGCCAGCTCACCCTCGGTGGGGGGCGTCGCAACTAATGAAAAACTGTTTTTT.

This clonotype occurred many times. The chain links TRBV20-1 to TRBJ2-4, with 8 positions matching TRBD2. The CDR3 spans 15 residues. With 3 bases clipped from V and 2 bases from J, the junction kept 6 bases outside the gene matches. Germline V gives CDR1 DFQATT, CDR2 SNEGSKA (reference sequence). CDR3 coding DNA: TGCAGTGCTAGCGGGGGGGCCGTTTCCAAAAACATTCAGTACTTC. This encodes CSASGGAVSKNIQYF.

The chain recombines TRBV6-8 with TRBJ2-3; D remains ambiguous. CDR1 is MNHGY and CDR2 is SAAAGT in the germline V gene. This CDR3 contains 14 residues. Trimming removed 0 bases from V and 2 bases from J, with 6 bases in between. CDR3 sequence (DNA): TGTGCCAGCAGTTACTCGGCATACACAGATACGCAGTATTTT. The encoded protein is CASSYSAYTDTQYF.

V gene TRBV24-1 combines with J gene TRBJ2-5; D uncertain. CDR1 and CDR2 from the germline V gene are KGHDR and SFDVKD. This CDR3 comprises 14 residues. Trimming took 3 bases from V and 6 from J, leaving 13 bases between them. Written as DNA, the CDR3 is TGTGCCACCAGTGATCCATTAAGGGAACAGACCCAGTACTTC. Its translation: CATSDPLREQTQYF.

This clonotype was found a few times. J is TRBJ2-3 and V is TRBV12-3 or TRBV12-4; 9 positions agree with TRBD1. The CDR3 runs 21 residues. With 3 bases clipped from V and 6 bases from J, the junction kept 25 bases outside the gene matches. CDR3: CASSFRARGFGTGRVVDTQYF. CDR3 DNA sequence: TGTGCCAGCAGTTTTAGGGCCCGGGGGTTCGGGACAGGGAGGGTCGTGGATACGCAGTATTTT.

In its sample, this clonotype was seen many times. V is TRBV7-8 and J is TRBJ1-6; no clear D gene. Germline values: CDR1 SGHVS, CDR2 FQNEAQ. This CDR3 comprises 14 residues. V was cut by 5 bases and J by 5 bases, with 10 bases left in between. The CDR3 DNA reads TGTGCCAGCAGCCGGGCCAGAGATAATTCACCCCTCCACTTT. Encoded protein: CASSRARDNSPLHF.

This chain uses TRBV18 with TRBJ1-1; D is unresolved. The CDR3 runs 14 residues. V dropped 0 bases and J dropped 2 bases, with 7 bases sitting between them. Germline loops: CDR1 KGHSH, CDR2 LQKENI. DNA for the CDR3: TGTGCCAGCTCACCACCCGCGGTTAACACTGAAGCTTTCTTT. It translates to CASSPPAVNTEAFF. The full variable domain, rest sourced from reference TRBV18 and TRBJ1-1, is NAGVMQNPRHLVRRRGQEARLRCSPMKGHSHVYWYRQLPEEGLKFMVYLQKENIIDESGMPKERFSAEFPKEGPSILRIQQVVRGDSAAYFCASSPPAVNTEAFFGQGTRLTVV.

The sample holds a few counts of this clonotype. The V call is TRBV12-3 or TRBV12-4, the J call TRBJ2-1, with 10 positions matching TRBD1. V dropped 3 bases and J dropped 8; count of bases not matched to a gene: 7. This CDR3 is 15 amino acids long. This chain's CDR3 is CASSFRDRGSDEQFF. CDR3 nucleotides: TGTGCCAGCAGTTTCCGGGACAGGGGTTCCGATGAGCAGTTCTTC.

This clonotype was counted only a few times. The chain links TRBV7-9 to TRBJ2-5; TRBD2 aligns across 10 bases. The germline gives CDR1 SEHNR, CDR2 FQNEAQ (reference sequence). The CDR3 extends over 19 amino acids. J gave up 0 bases and V 2 bases, and 12 bases lay outside the gene matches. The CDR3 sequence is CASSLSPGLAGENQETQYF. CDR3 sequence (DNA): TGTGCCAGCAGCTTATCCCCCGGGCTAGCGGGGGAGAACCAAGAGACCCAGTACTTC.

The V gene is TRBV6-5, the J gene TRBJ2-3, with 8 bases identical to TRBD1. The V segment lost 4 bases and the J segment 1 base; nucleotides outside the gene matches: 4. The germline gives CDR1 MNHEY, CDR2 SVGAGI. The CDR3 is 15 amino acids. CDR3: CASSWQGAGTDTQYF. As DNA, the CDR3 is TGTGCCAGCAGTTGGCAGGGGGCCGGCACAGATACGCAGTATTTT.

The sample holds a few counts of this clonotype. V usage is TRBV5-1 and J usage is TRBJ1-2; a possible D gene is TRBD1 (5 bases). Germline V gene sequence: CDR1 SGHRS, CDR2 YFSETQ. V was shortened by 0 bases and J by 7 bases, with 10 bases between the two germline ends. This CDR3 contains 13 residues. The CDR3 coding sequence is TGCGCCAGCAGCTTGGTGGCAGGGTTTGGCTACACCTTC. It codes for CASSLVAGFGYTF.

This clonotype was picked up a small number of times. V is TRBV28 and J is TRBJ2-7; TRBD2 matches at 8 bases. The CDR3 has 16 amino acids. Trimming removed 4 bases from V and 5 bases from J; junction bases left unmatched: 13. The V gene's germline CDR1 is MDHEN and CDR2 SYDVKM. DNA of the CDR3: TGTGCCAGCAGTTCATACGGTACAGCGGGGGCAGACGAGCAGTACGTC. Its translation is CASSSYGTAGADEQYV.

The V gene is TRBV5-1, the J gene TRBJ2-3; TRBD2 is a possible D gene (7 bases). The CDR3 sequence is 14 residues long. V was pared by 5 bases and J by 5 bases, with 15 bases between. Germline loops: CDR1 SGHRS, CDR2 YFSETQ. CDR3 in amino acids: CASSSGGRGDTQYF. CDR3 nucleotides: TGCGCCAGCAGTTCCGGGGGGCGGGGAGATACGCAGTATTTT. The full variable domain, completed using reference TRBV5-1 and TRBJ2-3, is KAGVTQTPRYLIKTRGQQVTLSCSPISGHRSVSWYQQTPGQGLQFLFEYFSETQRNKGNFPGRFSGRQFSNSRSEMNVSTLELGDSALYLCASSSGGRGDTQYFGPGTRLTVL.

This clonotype was counted only a few times. The gene calls are TRBV5-1 and TRBJ1-2; the D gene is possibly TRBD1 (6 bases). Germline CDR1 reads SGHRS; CDR2 reads YFSETQ. V gave up 4 bases and J gave up 1 base, with 11 bases separating them. The CDR3 totals 14 residues. Written as DNA, the CDR3 is TGCGCCAGCAGCCGACAGGCGGGTAACTATGGCTACACCTTC. Translated: CASSRQAGNYGYTF.

This clonotype was counted a few times. The CDR3 loop is CASSLTSGGSDTQYF. CDR3 sequence (DNA): TGTGCCAGCAGCTTGACTAGCGGGGGCTCGGATACGCAGTATTTT. V and J are TRBV9 and TRBJ2-3, with TRBD2 matching over 12 bases. Germline V gene sequence: CDR1 SGDLS, CDR2 YYNGEE. V was clipped by 4 bases and J by 6 bases; unmatched bases: 6. The CDR3 spans 15 residues. Looking up the rest from reference TRBV9 and TRBJ2-3 gives the full variable domain: DSGVTQTPKHLITATGQRVTLRCSPRSGDLSVYWYQQSLDQGLQFLIQYYNGEERAKGNILERFSAQQFPDLHSELNLSSLELGDSALYFCASSLTSGGSDTQYFGPGTRLTVL.